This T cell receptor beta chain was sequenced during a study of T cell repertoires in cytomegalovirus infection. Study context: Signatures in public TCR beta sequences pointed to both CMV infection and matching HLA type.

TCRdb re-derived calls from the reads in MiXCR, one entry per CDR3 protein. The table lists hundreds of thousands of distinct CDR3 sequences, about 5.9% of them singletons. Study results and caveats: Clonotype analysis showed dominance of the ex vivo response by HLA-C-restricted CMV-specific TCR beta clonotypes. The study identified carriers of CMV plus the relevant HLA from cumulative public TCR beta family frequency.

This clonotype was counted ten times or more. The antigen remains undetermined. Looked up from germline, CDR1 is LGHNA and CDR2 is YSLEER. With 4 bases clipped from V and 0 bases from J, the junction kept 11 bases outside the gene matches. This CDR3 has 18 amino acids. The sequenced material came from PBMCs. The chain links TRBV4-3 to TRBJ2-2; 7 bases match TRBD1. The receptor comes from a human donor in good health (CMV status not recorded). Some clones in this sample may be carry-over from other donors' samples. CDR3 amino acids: CASSPLRGGVSNTGELFF. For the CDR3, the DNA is TGCGCCAGCAGCCCATTGAGAGGGGGCGTTTCGAACACCGGGGAGCTGTTTTTT.